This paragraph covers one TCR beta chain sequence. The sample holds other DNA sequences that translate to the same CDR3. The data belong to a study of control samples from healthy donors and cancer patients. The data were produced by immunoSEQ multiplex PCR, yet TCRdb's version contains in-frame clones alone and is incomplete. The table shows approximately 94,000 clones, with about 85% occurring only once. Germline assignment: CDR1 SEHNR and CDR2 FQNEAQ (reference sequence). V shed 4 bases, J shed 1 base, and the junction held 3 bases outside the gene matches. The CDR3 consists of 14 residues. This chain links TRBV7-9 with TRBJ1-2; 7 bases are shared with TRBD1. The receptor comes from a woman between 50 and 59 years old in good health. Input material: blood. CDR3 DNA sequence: TGTGCCAGCAGCTCGAGACAGGGTAACTATGGCTACACCTTC. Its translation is CASSSRQGNYGYTF.